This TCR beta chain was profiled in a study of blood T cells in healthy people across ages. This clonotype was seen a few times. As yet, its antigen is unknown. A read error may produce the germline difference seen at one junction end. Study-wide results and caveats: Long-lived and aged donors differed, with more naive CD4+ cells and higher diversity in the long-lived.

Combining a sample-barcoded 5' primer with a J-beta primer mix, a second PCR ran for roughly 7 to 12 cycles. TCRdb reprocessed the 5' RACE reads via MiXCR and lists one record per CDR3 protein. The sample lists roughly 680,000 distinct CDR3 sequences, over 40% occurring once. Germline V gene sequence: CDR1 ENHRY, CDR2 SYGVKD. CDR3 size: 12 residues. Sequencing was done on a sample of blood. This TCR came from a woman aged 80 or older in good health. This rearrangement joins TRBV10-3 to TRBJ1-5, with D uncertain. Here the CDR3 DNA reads TGTGCCATCGGTGAGAGCAATCAGCCCCAGCATTTT. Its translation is CAIGESNQPQHF.